The 19 T cell receptor beta chains given below trace back to one sample, sequenced in a study of T cell repertoires in cytomegalovirus infection. TCRdb re-called the reads through MiXCR, storing one row per CDR3 protein. The sample includes hundreds of thousands of distinct CDR3 sequences, about 24% of them seen just once. Material for sequencing was CD8+ T cells from PBMCs. Receptors originate from a human donor in good health (CMV status not recorded). Some clones in this sample may be carry-over from other donors' samples.

This chain uses TRBV6-5 with TRBJ1-2; 7 bases agree with TRBD1. This CDR3 has 16 residues. Germline CDR1 MNHEY, CDR2 SVGAGI. The J segment lost 0 bases and the V segment lost 4 bases, leaving 8 bases of the junction unmatched. The CDR3 coding sequence is TGTGCCAGCAGTTCCCCTGGGACAGCGGCTAACTATGGCTACACCTTC. As protein: CASSSPGTAANYGYTF.

CDR3 sequence: CASRSGGGGYNEQFF. Here the CDR3 DNA reads TGTGCCAGCAGATCGGGTGGGGGCGGCTACAATGAGCAGTTCTTC. The chain combines TRBV7-9 with TRBJ2-1, with D perhaps TRBD1 (6 bases). V dropped 6 bases and J dropped 3 bases, with 15 bases sitting between them. The CDR3 runs to 15 residues. The germline gives CDR1 SEHNR, CDR2 FQNEAQ (reference sequence).

This clonotype appeared many times. The rearrangement links TRBV7-2 to TRBJ2-3, with D perhaps given as TRBD1 or TRBD2 (5 bases each). CDR3 length: 15 residues. Germline CDR1 SGHTA, CDR2 FQGNSA. Trimming cost V 4 bases and J 0 bases, with 11 bases left between them. CDR3 protein: CASSYGTTSTDTQYF. The CDR3, as DNA: TGTGCCAGCAGCTACGGGACCACGAGCACAGATACGCAGTATTTT.

The chain couples TRBV12-3 or TRBV12-4 to TRBJ2-3; 12 bases are a match to TRBD2. CDR3 length equals 17 residues. V was pared by 3 bases and J by 2 bases, with 6 bases of the junction left unmatched. The chain's CDR3 is CASSFILAGGPTDTQYF. CDR3 sequence (DNA): TGTGCCAGCAGTTTCATTCTAGCGGGGGGGCCCACAGATACGCAGTATTTT.

This chain connects TRBV9 to TRBJ2-5, with a weak D call TRBD2 (6 bases). This CDR3 region has 14 residues. The V end was cut by 3 bases, the J end by 4 bases, with 13 bases between. Germline assignment: CDR1 SGDLS and CDR2 YYNGEE. CDR3 in DNA: TGTGCCAGCAGCGGCCCAGAGGGAGGAGAGACCCAGTACTTC. Protein product: CASSGPEGGETQYF.

Concerning this clonotype: The CDR3 end shows no conserved phenylalanine or tryptophan, and so a read error is likely. The chain uses TRBV20-1 and TRBJ1-2, with D tentatively TRBD1 (5 bases). The CDR3 loop spans 12 amino acids. V was clipped by 5 bases and J by 5 bases, with 12 bases between them. Germline V gene lookup returns CDR1 DFQATT and CDR2 SNEGSKA (reference sequence). The CDR3 DNA reads as TGCAGTGCTTCGGACATCAGATATGGCTACACCATC. As protein: CSASDIRYGYTI.

The chain recombines TRBV5-4 with TRBJ2-5; D is possibly TRBD1 (5 bases). Deletions cut 4 bases from V and 0 bases from J, with 10 bases between. CDR1 and CDR2 (germline): SGHNT, YYREEE (reference sequence). This CDR3 has 14 amino acids. The CDR3 bases are TGTGCCAGCAGCCTTAGGACAAACCAAGAGACCCAGTACTTC. Protein sequence: CASSLRTNQETQYF.

About this clonotype itself: This may stem from a read error, because a much larger clone lies one nucleotide away. The conserved phenylalanine or tryptophan is not found at the CDR3 terminus, so this likely reflects a read error. V is TRBV12-3 or TRBV12-4 and J is TRBJ2-3; D uncertain. V was cut by 10 bases and J by 0 bases, with 11 bases left in between. The CDR3 has 13 residues. DNA for the CDR3: TGTGCCACCTCGAAGGGAAGCACAGATACGCAGTATTCT. Translated: CATSKGSTDTQYS.

The J gene is TRBJ2-7, the V gene TRBV6-2 or TRBV6-3; 7 nucleotides match TRBD1. This CDR3 is 15 amino acids long. V dropped 0 bases and J dropped 7; count of bases not matched to a gene: 9. The germline V gene encodes CDR1 MNHEY and CDR2 SVGEGT. DNA of the CDR3: TGTGCCAGCAGTTACTCCCAACAGGGGACAAGGGAGCAGTACTTC. It codes for CASSYSQQGTREQYF.

The J gene is TRBJ1-1, the V gene TRBV14; D is perhaps TRBD1 (5 bases). Trimming stripped 0 bases from V and 3 bases from J, with 14 bases between. The germline CDR1 and CDR2 sequences are SGHDN and FVKESK. This CDR3 is 16 amino acids long. CDR3 amino acids: CASSQDLYGDDTEAFF. The DNA for the CDR3 is TGTGCCAGCAGCCAAGACTTATACGGGGACGACACTGAAGCTTTCTTT.

Here the CDR3 reads CSARDSEGASSYNEQFF. CDR3 DNA: TGCAGTGCTAGAGATTCTGAGGGGGCCAGCTCCTACAATGAGCAGTTCTTC. The chain carries TRBV20-1 and TRBJ2-1, with 7 bases that match TRBD1. J lost 0 bases, V lost 0 bases, and 8 bases had no gene match. Germline V gene data show CDR1 as DFQATT and CDR2 as SNEGSKA (reference sequence). There are 17 residues in the CDR3.

This clonotype turned up a few times. This chain connects TRBV20-1 to TRBJ2-1, with D perhaps matching TRBD1 (5 bases). Per the germline V gene, CDR1 is DFQATT and CDR2 is SNEGSKA (reference sequence). The CDR3 loop spans 15 amino acids. V lost 5 bases, J lost 3 bases, and 17 bases lay in between. CDR3 sequence: CSACCKDKGYNEQFF. The CDR3 DNA follows: TGCAGTGCTTGCTGCAAGGACAAAGGCTACAATGAGCAGTTCTTC.

This clonotype was recorded at least ten times. The chain uses TRBV7-8 and TRBJ2-2, with D unresolved. Germline-derived CDR1 and CDR2 are SGHVS and FQNEAQ. The CDR3 consists of 14 residues. The ends were cut back, 2 bases at V and 6 bases at J, with 10 bases in the middle. CDR3: CASSLSSGSGELFF. CDR3 nucleotide sequence: TGTGCCAGCAGCTTAAGTTCCGGATCCGGGGAGCTGTTTTTT. Using reference TRBV7-8 and TRBJ2-2 for the parts outside the CDR3, the full variable domain is GAGVSQSPRYKVAKRGQDVALRCDPISGHVSLFWYQQALGQGPEFLTYFQNEAQLDKSGLPSDRFFAERPEGSVSTLKIQRTQQEDSAVYLCASSLSSGSGELFFGEGSRLTVL.

This clonotype was seen ten or more times. The chain recombines TRBV12-3 or TRBV12-4 with TRBJ1-1; D unresolved. The CDR3 sequence is 14 residues long. The ends were cut back, 5 bases at V and 4 bases at J, with 14 bases in the middle. The CDR3 nucleotides read TGTGCCAGCAGTCCCCCCGAGACTCGCACTGAAGCTTTCTTT. Protein: CASSPPETRTEAFF.

This clonotype was detected ten times or more. V and J are TRBV7-9 and TRBJ1-5, with D perhaps matching TRBD1 (5 bases). V was shortened by 5 bases and J by 7 bases, with 12 bases between the two germline ends. The CDR3 covers 13 residues. Per the germline V gene, CDR1 is SEHNR and CDR2 is FQNEAQ (reference sequence). The CDR3 coding sequence is TGTGCCAGCAGCCAAGGGGAGAGGCAGCCCCAGCATTTT. Translated: CASSQGERQPQHF.

This chain joins TRBV10-3 and TRBJ2-7; D is undetermined. The CDR3 runs 12 residues. V was trimmed by 3 bases and J by 1 base, leaving 4 bases between them. CDR1 ENHRY and CDR2 SYGVKD come from the germline V gene. The CDR3 DNA is TGTGCCATCAGTGAAGATTCCTACGAGCAGTACGTC. Protein sequence: CAISEDSYEQYV.

V gene TRBV20-1 combines with J gene TRBJ2-7; weak D call: TRBD2 (5 bases). Germline CDR1 is DFQATT and CDR2 is SNEGSKA (reference sequence). CDR3 length: 13 amino acids. V was shortened by 0 bases and J by 5 bases, with 11 bases between the two germline ends. CDR3 bases: TGCAGTGCTAGAGACCGGGATTGGGACGAGCAGTACGTC. It is translated as CSARDRDWDEQYV.

The table lists this clonotype with a few counts. The chain is built from TRBV20-1 and TRBJ1-5; no firm D call. V lost 1 base and J 0 bases, leaving 13 bases between the germline ends. The CDR3 has 16 residues. CDR1 is DFQATT, CDR2 SNEGSKA, per germline (reference sequence). CDR3 loop: CSARAGFDYSNQPQHF. The CDR3 DNA follows: TGCAGTGCTAGAGCGGGATTTGATTATAGCAATCAGCCCCAGCATTTT.

The chain uses TRBV6-2 or TRBV6-3 and TRBJ1-5; D possibly corresponds to TRBD1 (6 bases). Germline lookup yields CDR1 MNHEY and CDR2 SVGEGT. Trimming took 7 bases from V and 11 from J, leaving 24 bases between them. The CDR3 covers 15 residues. CDR3 in DNA: TGTGCCAGCACCCCGAGGGCCGGGGGCCTCCTCTCCCAGCATTTT. Encoded protein: CASTPRAGGLLSQHF.